These T cell receptor beta chains were read from a single sample in a study of CD8 T cells in ankylosing spondylitis. MiXCR, applied by TCRdb to the 5' RACE reads, yields one record per CDR3 protein. Of some 700,000 distinct CDR3 sequences in the sample, 15% to 20% are singletons; the top ten hold under 20%. Material for sequencing was blood, either unsorted or a sorted T cell fraction (not recorded which). The source of these receptors is a male donor with ankylosing spondylitis. Each CDR3 is given with its conserved first and last residue. A D gene is named only where the DNA matches it firmly. Part of the rows lack a size; the others show once, few, many or a class for expanded clones.

size	D	V	J	DNA	CDR3
few	-	TRBV28	TRBJ1-2	TGTGCCAGCAGGGCATGGGGGGCGAACTATGGCTACACCTTC	CASRAWGANYGYTF
-	-	TRBV7-9	TRBJ1-1	TGTGCCAGCAGCTTGGGACGGGGGGTTAACACTGAAGCTTTCTTT	CASSLGRGVNTEAFF
-	TRBD2	TRBV14	TRBJ2-1	TGTGCCAGCAGCCATACGCGGGAGGGGATTTATGAGCAGTTCTTC	CASSHTREGIYEQFF
few	TRBD2	TRBV4-2	TRBJ2-1	TGTGCCAGCAGCCAACCTAGCGGGCTCTCCTACAATGAGCAGTTCTTC	CASSQPSGLSYNEQFF
-	-	TRBV11-2	TRBJ2-5	TGTGCCAGCAGCCCGACTCCCGACTCGCAAGAGACCCAGTACTTC	CASSPTPDSQETQYF
few	TRBD2	TRBV11-2	TRBJ2-7	TGTGCCAGCAGAAAACTAGCGGGTACCACCTACGAGCAGTACTTC	CASRKLAGTTYEQYF
many	TRBD1	TRBV7-2	TRBJ1-1	TGTGCCAGCAGCTTATTTCGGGACAGGGGAACTTTCTTT	CASSLFRDRGTFF
-	-	TRBV27	TRBJ2-7	TGTGCCAGCAGTTTAAGTTTGGCAGGGTCAACCTACGAGCAGTACTTC	CASSLSLAGSTYEQYF
few	-	TRBV6-1	TRBJ1-2	TGTGCCAGCTGGGAAAAAAACTATGGCTACACCTTC	CASWEKNYGYTF
-	TRBD1	TRBV7-2	TRBJ2-1	TGTGCCAGCAGCCACCAAACAGGGGTGGGGTACAATGAGCAGTTCTTC	CASSHQTGVGYNEQFF
-	-	TRBV4-1	TRBJ2-3	TGCGCCAGCAGCAAAGTGTCGTCCCGCACAGATACGCAGTATTTT	CASSKVSSRTDTQYF
few	TRBD1	TRBV6-5	TRBJ2-1	TGTGCCAGCAGTTACTCGCCACCGGGACAGGGTTCCGGCAATGAGCAGTTCTTC	CASSYSPPGQGSGNEQFF
few	-	TRBV7-8	TRBJ2-7	TGTGCCAGCAGCCCCCCGTGGAACTACGAGCAGTACTTC	CASSPPWNYEQYF
-	TRBD2	TRBV7-7	TRBJ2-1	TGTGCTAGCGGTCCGGGACTAAAACACAATGAGCAGTTCTTC	CASGPGLKHNEQFF
few	TRBD2	TRBV6-1	TRBJ2-2	TGTGCCAGCAGGCCTAGCGGGAGCACCGGGGAGCTGTTTTTT	CASRPSGSTGELFF
-	-	TRBV7-2	TRBJ2-5	TGTGCCAGCAGCTTAAAGGGTGTGGAAGAGACCCAGTACTTC	CASSLKGVEETQYF
-	-	TRBV3-1	TRBJ2-1	TGTGCCAGCAGCCAAGGATGGGGGCCAAACAATGAGCAGTTCTTC	CASSQGWGPNNEQFF
few	TRBD2	TRBV2	TRBJ2-5	TGTGCCAGCAGTCCCGAGGGACTAATCCAAGAGACCCAGTACTTC	CASSPEGLIQETQYF
few	-	TRBV5-6	TRBJ1-1	TGTGCCAGCAGCTCAATTCCGGGGGGCACTGAAGCTTTCTTT	CASSSIPGGTEAFF
few	-	TRBV20-1	TRBJ2-7	TGCAGTGCTACCGACAGTCGATCACCCTACGAGCAGTACTTC	CSATDSRSPYEQYF
-	TRBD1	TRBV12-3/TRBV12-4	TRBJ1-4	TGTGCCAGCAGGGGTGGGGTGACAGGGTTTGAAAAACTGTTTTTT	CASRGGVTGFEKLFF
-	-	TRBV19	TRBJ2-4	TGTGCCAGTCGGCAGGGCTACATTCAGTACTTC	CASRQGYIQYF
few	TRBD1	TRBV20-1	TRBJ2-7	TGCAGTGCTAGGGAAGACAGGGGGCTATCCTACGAGCAGTACTTC	CSAREDRGLSYEQYF
-	TRBD1	TRBV6-5	TRBJ1-6	TGTGCCAGCAGTTCCAGACAGGGGACTAATTCACCCCTCCACTTT	CASSSRQGTNSPLHF
-	TRBD1	TRBV3-1	TRBJ2-1	TGTGCCAGCAGCCGAGGGACAGGGGGTGAGGGGCAGTTCTTC	CASSRGTGGEGQFF
-	-	TRBV2	TRBJ1-5	TGTGCCAGCAGTGTATCAGGGGTTAGCAATCAGCCCCAGCATTTT	CASSVSGVSNQPQHF
few	TRBD1	TRBV7-9	TRBJ2-1	TGTGCCAGCAGCTTAGGGACAGGGGGCCATGAGCAGTTCTTC	CASSLGTGGHEQFF